This T cell receptor beta chain stems from a study of cytomegalovirus exposure and HLA in healthy donors. The V gene's germline CDR1 is LNHNV and CDR2 YYDKDF (reference sequence). Losses at the gene ends were 3 bases for V and 5 bases for J; bases not matched to a gene: 7. The CDR3 length is 17 residues. Amplification used 60 Vbeta primers and 13 Jbeta primers. Using immunoSEQ multiplex PCR, the repertoire was profiled, and TCRdb retains in-frame clones only, with some absent. The sample carries fewer than 250,000 clones, about 81% recorded once. This clonotype was obtained from a man younger than 40 in good health and CMV-seropositive. The chain employs TRBV15 and TRBJ2-5, with TRBD2 matching over 15 bases. Sequencing was performed on PBMCs. The CDR3: CATSSWTSGGAGETQYF. CDR3 nucleotides: TGTGCCACCAGCAGCTGGACTAGCGGGGGGGCGGGGGAGACCCAGTACTTC.